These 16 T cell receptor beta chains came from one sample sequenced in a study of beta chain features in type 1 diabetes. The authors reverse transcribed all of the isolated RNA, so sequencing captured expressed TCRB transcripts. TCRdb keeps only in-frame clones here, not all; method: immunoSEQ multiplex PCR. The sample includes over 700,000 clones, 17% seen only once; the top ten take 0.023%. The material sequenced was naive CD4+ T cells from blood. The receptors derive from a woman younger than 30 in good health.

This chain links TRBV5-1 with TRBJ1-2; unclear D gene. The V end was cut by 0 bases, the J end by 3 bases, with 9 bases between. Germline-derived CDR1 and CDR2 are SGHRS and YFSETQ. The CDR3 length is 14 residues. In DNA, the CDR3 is TGCGCCAGCAGCTTGGGGGCGGCGGACTATGGCTACACCTTC. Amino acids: CASSLGAADYGYTF.

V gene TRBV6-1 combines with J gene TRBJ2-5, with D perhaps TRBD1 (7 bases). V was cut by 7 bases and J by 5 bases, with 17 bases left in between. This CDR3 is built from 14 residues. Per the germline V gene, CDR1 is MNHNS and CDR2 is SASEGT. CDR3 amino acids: CASNKATGRETQYF. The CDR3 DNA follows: TGTGCCAGCAACAAAGCGACAGGGAGGGAGACCCAGTACTTC.

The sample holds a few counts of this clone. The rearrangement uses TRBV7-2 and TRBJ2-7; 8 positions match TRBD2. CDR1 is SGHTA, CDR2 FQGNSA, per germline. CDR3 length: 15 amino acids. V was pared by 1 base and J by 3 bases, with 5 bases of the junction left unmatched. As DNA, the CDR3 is TGTGCCAGCAGCTTAGGGGACGGGAGGGGCTACGAGCAGTACTTC. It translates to CASSLGDGRGYEQYF.

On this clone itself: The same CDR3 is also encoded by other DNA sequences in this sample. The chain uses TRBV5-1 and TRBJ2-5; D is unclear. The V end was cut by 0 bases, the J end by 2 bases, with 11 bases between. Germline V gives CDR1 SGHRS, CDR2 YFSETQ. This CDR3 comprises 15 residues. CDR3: CASSLVGQTQETQYF. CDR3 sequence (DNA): TGCGCCAGCAGCTTGGTAGGCCAGACACAAGAGACCCAGTACTTC.

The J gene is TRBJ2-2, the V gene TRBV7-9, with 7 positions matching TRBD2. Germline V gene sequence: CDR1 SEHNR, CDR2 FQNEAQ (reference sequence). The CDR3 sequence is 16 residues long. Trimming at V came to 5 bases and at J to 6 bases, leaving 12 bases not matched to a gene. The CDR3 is CASSLGETTSAGELFF. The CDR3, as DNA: TGTGCCAGCAGCCTAGGAGAGACTACTAGCGCCGGGGAGCTGTTTTTT.

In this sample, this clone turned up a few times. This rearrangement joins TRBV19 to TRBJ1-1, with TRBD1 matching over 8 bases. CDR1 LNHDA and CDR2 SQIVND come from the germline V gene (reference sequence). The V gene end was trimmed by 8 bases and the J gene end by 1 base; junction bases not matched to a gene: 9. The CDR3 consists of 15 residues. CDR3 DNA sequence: TGTGCCAGTTGTAGACAGGGGAAATGGAACACTGAAGCTTTCTTT. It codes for CASCRQGKWNTEAFF.

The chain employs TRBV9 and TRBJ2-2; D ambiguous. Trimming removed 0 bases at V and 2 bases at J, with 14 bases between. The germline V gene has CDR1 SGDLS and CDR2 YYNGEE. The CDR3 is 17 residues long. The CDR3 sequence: CASSVGSAETNTGELFF. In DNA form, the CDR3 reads TGTGCCAGCAGCGTAGGCTCGGCGGAGACTAACACCGGGGAGCTGTTTTTT.

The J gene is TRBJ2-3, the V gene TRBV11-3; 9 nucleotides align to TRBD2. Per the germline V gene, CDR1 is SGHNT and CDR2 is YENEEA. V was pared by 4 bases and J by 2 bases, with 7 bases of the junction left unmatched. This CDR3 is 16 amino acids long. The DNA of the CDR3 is TGTGCCAGCAGCTCGACTAGCGGCCGTTTCACAGATACGCAGTATTTT. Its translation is CASSSTSGRFTDTQYF.

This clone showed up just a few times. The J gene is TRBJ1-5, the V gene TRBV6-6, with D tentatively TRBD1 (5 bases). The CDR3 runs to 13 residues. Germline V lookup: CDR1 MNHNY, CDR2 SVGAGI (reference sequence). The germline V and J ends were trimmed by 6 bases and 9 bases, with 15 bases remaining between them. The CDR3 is CASRETGRGPQHF. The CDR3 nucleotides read TGTGCCAGCAGGGAAACAGGACGGGGGCCCCAGCATTTT.

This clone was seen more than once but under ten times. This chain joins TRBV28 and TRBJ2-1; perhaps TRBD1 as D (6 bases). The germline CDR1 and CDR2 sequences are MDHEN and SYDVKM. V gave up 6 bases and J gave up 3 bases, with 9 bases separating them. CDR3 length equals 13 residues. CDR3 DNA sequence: TGTGCCAGCAGACAGGGTTACTACAATGAGCAGTTCTTC. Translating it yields CASRQGYYNEQFF.

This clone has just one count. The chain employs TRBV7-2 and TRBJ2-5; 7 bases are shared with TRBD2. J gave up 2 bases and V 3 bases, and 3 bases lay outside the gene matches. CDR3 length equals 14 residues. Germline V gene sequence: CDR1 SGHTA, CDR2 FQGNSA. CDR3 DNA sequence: TGTGCCAGCAGCTTGTTTAGCGGGCAAGAGACCCAGTACTTC. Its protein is CASSLFSGQETQYF.

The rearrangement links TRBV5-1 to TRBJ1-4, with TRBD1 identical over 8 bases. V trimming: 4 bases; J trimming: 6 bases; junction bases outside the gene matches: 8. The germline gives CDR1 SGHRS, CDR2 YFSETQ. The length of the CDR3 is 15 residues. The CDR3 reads CASSITGGRDEKLFF. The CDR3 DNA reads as TGCGCCAGCAGCATCACAGGGGGAAGAGATGAAAAACTGTTTTTT.

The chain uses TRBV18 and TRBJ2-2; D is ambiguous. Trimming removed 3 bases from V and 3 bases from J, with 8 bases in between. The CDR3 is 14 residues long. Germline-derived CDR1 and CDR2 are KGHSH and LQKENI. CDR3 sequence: CASSPTQDTGELFF. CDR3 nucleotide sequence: TGTGCCAGCTCACCCACCCAGGACACCGGGGAGCTGTTTTTT.

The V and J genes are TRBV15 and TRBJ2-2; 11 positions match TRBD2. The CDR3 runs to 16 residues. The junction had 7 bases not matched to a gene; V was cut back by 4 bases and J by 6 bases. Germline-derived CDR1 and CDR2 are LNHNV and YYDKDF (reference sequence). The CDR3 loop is CATSTRTSGSAGELFF. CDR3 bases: TGTGCCACCAGCACACGAACTAGCGGGAGCGCCGGGGAGCTGTTTTTT.

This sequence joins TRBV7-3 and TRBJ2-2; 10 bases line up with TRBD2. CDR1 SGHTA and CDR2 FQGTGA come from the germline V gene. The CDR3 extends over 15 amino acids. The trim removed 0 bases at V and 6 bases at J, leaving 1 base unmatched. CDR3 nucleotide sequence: TGTGCCAGCAGCTTAACTAGCGGGAGGTCCGGGGAGCTGTTTTTT. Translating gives CASSLTSGRSGELFF. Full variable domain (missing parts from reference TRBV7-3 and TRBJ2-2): GAGVSQTPSNKVTEKGKYVELRCDPISGHTALYWYRQSLGQGPEFLIYFQGTGAADDSGLPNDRFFAVRPEGSVSTLKIQRTERGDSAVYLCASSLTSGRSGELFFGEGSRLTVL.

CDR3 sequence (DNA): TGCGCCAGCGGAGCTGGACTAGCGGGAGTTGGAGGTTCCTACGAGCAGTACTTC. This codes for CASGAGLAGVGGSYEQYF. V and J are TRBV5-1 and TRBJ2-7, with 13 bases matching TRBD2. CDR3 length equals 18 residues. Germline assignment: CDR1 SGHRS and CDR2 YFSETQ. V lost 7 bases, J lost 1 base, and 14 bases stayed unmatched.